In this sample, the clone carrying this T cell receptor (beta chain) turned up a few times. Its matching antigen is unknown. Researchers built TCR beta libraries using quantitative 5'-RACE with molecular barcodes. MiXCR, run by TCRdb on the 5' RACE reads, gives a single entry per CDR3 protein. Of hundreds of thousands of distinct CDR3 sequences listed, 20% to 25% are singletons. This sample was included in a study of CD8 T cells in ankylosing spondylitis. General study findings and limits: Clones linked with disease were CD8+ and fairly uncommon in the peripheral blood. Disease-linked clones reportedly showed significant enrichment in matched ankylosing spondylitis synovial fluid.

The V gene lost 0 bases and the J gene lost 3 bases, with 13 bases spanning the gap. Germline V gene sequence: CDR1 MNHEY, CDR2 SVGAGI. This CDR3 is built from 16 residues. The specimen was blood, either unsorted or a sorted T cell fraction (not recorded which). This TCR derives from a male donor with ankylosing spondylitis or in good health (not recorded which). V gene TRBV6-5 combines with J gene TRBJ2-3, with a weak D call TRBD2 (5 bases). The CDR3, as DNA: TGTGCCAGCAGTTACTCGCCCTCGCGGGTTACAGATACGCAGTATTTT. It encodes CASSYSPSRVTDTQYF.